This T cell receptor (beta chain) is drawn from a study of beta chain features in type 1 diabetes. As every portion of the isolated RNA was reverse transcribed, the sequencing read expressed TCRB transcripts. Assay: immunoSEQ multiplex PCR; the TCRdb copy retains only in-frame clones and omits some. The table has more than 300,000 clones, 8% seen once. Study results and caveats: Significant though moderate, a shortening of TCRB CDR3s appeared in all four CD4+ subsets of Type 1 diabetes patients.

The CDR3 covers 14 residues. Trimming took 6 bases from V and 2 from J, leaving 14 bases between them. CDR1 and CDR2 from the germline V gene are MNHEY and SMNVEV (reference sequence). Comment on this clone: Its antigen is still unknown.

This receptor was identified in a woman aged 18-29 years in good health. Sequencing was carried out using central memory CD4+ T cells from blood. This rearrangement joins TRBV27 to TRBJ2-7; D possibly corresponds to TRBD2 (6 bases). In nucleotides, the CDR3 is TGTGCCAGCAGCAATTTTGGAGGGGCCTACGAGCAGTACTTC. Its translation is CASSNFGGAYEQYF.